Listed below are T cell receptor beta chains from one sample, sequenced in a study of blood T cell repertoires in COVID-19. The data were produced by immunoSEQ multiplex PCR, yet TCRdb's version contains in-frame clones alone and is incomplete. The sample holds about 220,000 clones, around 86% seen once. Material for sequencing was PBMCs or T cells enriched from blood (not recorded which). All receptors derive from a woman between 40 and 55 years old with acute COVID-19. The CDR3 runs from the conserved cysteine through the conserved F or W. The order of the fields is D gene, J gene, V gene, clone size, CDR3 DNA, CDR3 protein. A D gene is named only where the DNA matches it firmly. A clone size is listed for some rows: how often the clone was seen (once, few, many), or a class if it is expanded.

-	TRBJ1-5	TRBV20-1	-	TGCAGTGCTAGTTACGGATGGGGCGACAATCAGCCCCAGCATTTT	CSASYGWGDNQPQHF
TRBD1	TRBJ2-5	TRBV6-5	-	TGTGCCAGCAGCAGGGGACAGAGACAAGAGACCCAGTACTTC	CASSRGQRQETQYF
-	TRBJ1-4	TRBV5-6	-	TGTGCCAGCAGCTTGGAGGGGCGCGGCAGCGAAAAACTGTTTTTT	CASSLEGRGSEKLFF
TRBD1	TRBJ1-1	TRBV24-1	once	TGTGCCACTAGGGGGCTGAGCACTGAAGCTTTCTTT	CATRGLSTEAFF
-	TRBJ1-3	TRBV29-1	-	TGCAGCGTTGTCATCTCTGGAAACACCATATATTTT	CSVVISGNTIYF
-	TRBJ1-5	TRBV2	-	TGTGCCAGCAGTGAAGCCAGGGTATCGGATCAGCCCCAGCATTTT	CASSEARVSDQPQHF
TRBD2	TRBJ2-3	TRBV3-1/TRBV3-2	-	TGTGCCAGCAGCCCTAGCGGGGCCCGGGATACGCAGTATTTT	CASSPSGARDTQYF
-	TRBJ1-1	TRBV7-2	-	TGTGCCAGCAGCTTACGTGGGGCGGGGGAAGCTTTCTTT	CASSLRGAGEAFF
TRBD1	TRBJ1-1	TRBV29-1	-	TGCAGCGTTGACCAGACAGGGTTAAACACTGAAGCTTTCTTT	CSVDQTGLNTEAFF
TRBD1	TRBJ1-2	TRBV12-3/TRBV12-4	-	TGTGCCAGCAGTTTAAGGGGGCAATCTGGCTACACCTTC	CASSLRGQSGYTF
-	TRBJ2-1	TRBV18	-	TGTGCCAGCTCCTCCTCATTAGGCGGTGAGCAGTTCTTC	CASSSSLGGEQFF
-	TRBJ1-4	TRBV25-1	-	TGTGCCAGCAGTGAACCCACAGGGATGAATGAAAAACTGTTTTTT	CASSEPTGMNEKLFF
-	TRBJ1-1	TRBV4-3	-	TGCGCCAGCAGCCAAGGGCAGGGTGCAGGGGCTGAAGCTTTCTTT	CASSQGQGAGAEAFF
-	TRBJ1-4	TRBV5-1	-	TGCGCCAGCAGCTCCGGACTCGGGGCAACTAATGAAAAACTGTTTTTT	CASSSGLGATNEKLFF
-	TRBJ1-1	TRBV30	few	TGTGCCTGGAGTGTAAGGGCGGGGGCGGCGAACACTGAAGCTTTCTTT	CAWSVRAGAANTEAFF
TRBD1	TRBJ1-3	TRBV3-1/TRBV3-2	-	TGTGCCAGCAGCCAAAACCCGACAGGGGGAAACACCATATATTTT	CASSQNPTGGNTIYF
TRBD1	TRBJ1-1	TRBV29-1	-	TGCAGCGCCGGGCTGGACAGGTTGAACACTGAAGCTTTCTTT	CSAGLDRLNTEAFF
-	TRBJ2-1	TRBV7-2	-	TGTGCCAGCAGACAGGGTACCTACAATGAGCAGTTCTTC	CASRQGTYNEQFF
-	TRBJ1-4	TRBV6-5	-	TGTGCCAGCAGTTACGACAGTTTTGGACGTATGCAACTGTTTTTT	CASSYDSFGRMQLFF
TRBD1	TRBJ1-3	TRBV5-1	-	TGCGCCAGCAGCTTGGCAGGGGGAGACACCATATATTTT	CASSLAGGDTIYF
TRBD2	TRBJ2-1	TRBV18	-	TGTGCCAGCTCACCCACCTCGGGGGGGGGCTCCTACAATGAGCAGTTCTTC	CASSPTSGGGSYNEQFF
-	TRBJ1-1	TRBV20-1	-	TGCAGTGCTAGTATATTATTCACTGAAGCTTTCTTT	CSASILFTEAFF
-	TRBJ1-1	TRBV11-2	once	TGTGCCAGCAGCTTAGCGGGTGGTCGAGCTTTCTTT	CASSLAGGRAFF
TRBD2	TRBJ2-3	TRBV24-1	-	TGTGCCACCAGTGAAACCGGGACTAGCGGCACAGATACGCAGTATTTT	CATSETGTSGTDTQYF
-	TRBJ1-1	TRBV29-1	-	TGCAGCGTTGTCAGTCCGGGCACTGAAGCTTTCTTT	CSVVSPGTEAFF
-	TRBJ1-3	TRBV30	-	TGTGCCTGGAGAGTAACAGGGTCTGGAAACACCATATATTTT	CAWRVTGSGNTIYF
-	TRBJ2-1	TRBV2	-	TGTGCCAGCACTTATGGAGGGAATGGTAGGAATGAGCAGTTCTTC	CASTYGGNGRNEQFF
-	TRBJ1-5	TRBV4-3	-	TGCGCCAGCAGCCAAGACATGGAGACGAATCAGCCCCAGCATTTT	CASSQDMETNQPQHF
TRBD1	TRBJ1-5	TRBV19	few	TGTGCCAGTAGTATAGGCGGGACAGGGGGAGATCAGCCCCAGCATTTT	CASSIGGTGGDQPQHF
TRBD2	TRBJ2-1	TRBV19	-	TGTGCCAGTAGTATAGTCGAGCGGGGGCCTTACAATGAGCAGTTCTTC	CASSIVERGPYNEQFF
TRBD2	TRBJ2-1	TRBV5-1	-	TGCGCCAGCAGCTTGGTTACTAGCGGGGGCGGTGAGCAGTTCTTC	CASSLVTSGGGEQFF
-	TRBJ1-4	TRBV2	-	TGTGCCAGCAGTGAAATTAGTGCAACTAATGAAAAACTGTTTTTT	CASSEISATNEKLFF
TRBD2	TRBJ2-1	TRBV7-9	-	TGTGCCAGCAATCCAAGTACTAGCGGGACGGGGAATGAGCAGTTCTTC	CASNPSTSGTGNEQFF
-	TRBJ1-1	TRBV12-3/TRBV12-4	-	TGTGCCAGCAGGACAGGGAACACTGAAGCTTTCTTT	CASRTGNTEAFF
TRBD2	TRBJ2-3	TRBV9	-	TGTGCCAGCAGCGAGACTAGCGGGGGAACGGGCACAGATACGCAGTATTTT	CASSETSGGTGTDTQYF
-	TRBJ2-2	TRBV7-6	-	TGTGCCAGCAGCTCCCCCGGGAACACCGGGGAGCTGTTTTTT	CASSSPGNTGELFF
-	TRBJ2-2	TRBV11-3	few	TGTGCCAGCAGCTCCGCGGGCATGAACACCGGGGAGCTGTTTTTT	CASSSAGMNTGELFF
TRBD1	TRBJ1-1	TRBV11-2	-	TGTGCCAGCAGCCAAAACAGGGGGGGGACTGAAGCTTTCTTT	CASSQNRGGTEAFF
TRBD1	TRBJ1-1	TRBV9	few	TGTGCCAGCAGTCGTCTGACAGGGCTTAACACTGAAGCTTTCTTT	CASSRLTGLNTEAFF
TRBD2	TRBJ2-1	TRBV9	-	TGTGCCAGCAGCCCTAGGACTAGCGGGATCGACTCCTACAATGAGCAGTTCTTC	CASSPRTSGIDSYNEQFF
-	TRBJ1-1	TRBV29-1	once	TGCAGCGTTGGAAGGGGTGGGGACACTGAAGCTTTCTTT	CSVGRGGDTEAFF
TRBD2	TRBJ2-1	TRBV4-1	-	TGCGCCAGCAGCCAAGGCCTGGGACTAGCGGGGGAGGGGGAGCAGTTCTTC	CASSQGLGLAGEGEQFF
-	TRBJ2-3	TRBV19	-	TGTGCCAGTAGTAAAGGGGTGGATACGCAGTATTTT	CASSKGVDTQYF
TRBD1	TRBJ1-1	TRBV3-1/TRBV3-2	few	TGTGCCAGCAGCCAAGATTACTACTCCCGGGACAGGGGTCCTGAAGCTTTCTTT	CASSQDYYSRDRGPEAFF
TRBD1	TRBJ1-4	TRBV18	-	TGTGCCAGCTCCCAGGAGGGACAGAGTCTGGAAAAACTGTTTTTT	CASSQEGQSLEKLFF
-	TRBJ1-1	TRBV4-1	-	TGCGCCAGCAGCCAAGAGGCAAGGAACACTGAAGCTTTCTTT	CASSQEARNTEAFF